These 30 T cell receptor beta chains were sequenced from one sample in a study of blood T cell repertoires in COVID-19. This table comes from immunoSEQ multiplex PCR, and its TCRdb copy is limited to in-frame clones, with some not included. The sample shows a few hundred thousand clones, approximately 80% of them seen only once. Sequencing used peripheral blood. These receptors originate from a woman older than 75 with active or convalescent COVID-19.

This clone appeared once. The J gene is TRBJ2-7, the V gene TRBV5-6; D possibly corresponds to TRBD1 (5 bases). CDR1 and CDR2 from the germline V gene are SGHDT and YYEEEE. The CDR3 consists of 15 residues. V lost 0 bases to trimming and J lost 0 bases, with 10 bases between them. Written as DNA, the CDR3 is TGTGCCAGCAGCTTGGTACAGGAAAGCTCCTACGAGCAGTACTTC. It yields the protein CASSLVQESSYEQYF.

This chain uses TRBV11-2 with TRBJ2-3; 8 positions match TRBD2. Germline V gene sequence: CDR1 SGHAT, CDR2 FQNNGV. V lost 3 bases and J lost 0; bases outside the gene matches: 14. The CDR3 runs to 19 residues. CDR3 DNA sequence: TGTGCCAGCAGCTTTAGGGACTCGCGGGGGGCCGCTAGCACAGATACGCAGTATTTT. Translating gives CASSFRDSRGAASTDTQYF. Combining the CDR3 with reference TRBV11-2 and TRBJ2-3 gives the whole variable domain EAGVAQSPRYKIIEKRQSVAFWCNPISGHATLYWYQQILGQGPKLLIQFQNNGVVDDSQLPKDRFSAERLKGVDSTLKIQPAKLEDSAVYLCASSFRDSRGAASTDTQYFGPGTRLTVL.

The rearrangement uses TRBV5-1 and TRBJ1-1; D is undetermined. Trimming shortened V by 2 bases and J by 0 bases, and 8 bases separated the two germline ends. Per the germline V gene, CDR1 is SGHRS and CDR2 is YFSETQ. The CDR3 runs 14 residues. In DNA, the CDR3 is TGCGCCAGCAGCTTCGGTCACTTGAACACTGAAGCTTTCTTT. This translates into CASSFGHLNTEAFF.

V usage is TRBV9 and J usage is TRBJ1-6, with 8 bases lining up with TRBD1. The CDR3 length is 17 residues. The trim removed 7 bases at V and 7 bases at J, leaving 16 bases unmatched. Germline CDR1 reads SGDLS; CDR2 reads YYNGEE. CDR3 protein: CASGSLRGQETNSPLHF. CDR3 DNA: TGTGCCAGCGGAAGCCTGCGGGGACAGGAGACAAATTCACCCCTCCACTTT.

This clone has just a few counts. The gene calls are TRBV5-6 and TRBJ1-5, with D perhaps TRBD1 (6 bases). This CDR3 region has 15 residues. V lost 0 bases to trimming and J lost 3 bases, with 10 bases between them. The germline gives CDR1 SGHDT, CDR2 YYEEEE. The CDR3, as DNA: TGTGCCAGCAGCTTGGCGGGGGGCAACAATCAGCCCCAGCATTTT. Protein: CASSLAGGNNQPQHF.

The CDR3 is CSVVGQGSPEAFF. The CDR3 nucleotides are TGCAGCGTTGTCGGACAGGGATCCCCTGAAGCTTTCTTT. The rearrangement joins TRBV29-1 to TRBJ1-1; TRBD1 matches 8 bases. V lost 4 bases to trimming and J lost 6 bases; unmatched junction nucleotides: 7. Germline lookup yields CDR1 SQVTM and CDR2 ANQGSEA. The CDR3 totals 13 residues.

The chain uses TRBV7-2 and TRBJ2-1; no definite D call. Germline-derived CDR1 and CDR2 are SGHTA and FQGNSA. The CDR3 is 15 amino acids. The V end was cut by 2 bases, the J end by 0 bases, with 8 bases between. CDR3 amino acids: CASSLSPSSYNEQFF. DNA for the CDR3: TGTGCCAGCAGCTTATCTCCGAGCTCCTACAATGAGCAGTTCTTC.

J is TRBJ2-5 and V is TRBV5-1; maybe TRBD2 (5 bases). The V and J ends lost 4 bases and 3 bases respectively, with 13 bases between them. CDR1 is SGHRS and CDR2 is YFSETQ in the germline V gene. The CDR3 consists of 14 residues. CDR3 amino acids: CASSVPTGEETQYF. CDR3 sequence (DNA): TGCGCCAGCAGCGTACCTACCGGGGAAGAGACCCAGTACTTC.

The CDR3 nucleotides read TGCAGTGCTCCAAGCGCAGATACGCAGTATTTT. It codes for CSAPSADTQYF. This chain links TRBV20-1 with TRBJ2-3; D gene unclear. The CDR3 has 11 amino acids. CDR1 and CDR2 from the germline V gene are DFQATT and SNEGSKA (reference sequence). Trimming took 5 bases from V and 4 from J, leaving 7 bases between them.

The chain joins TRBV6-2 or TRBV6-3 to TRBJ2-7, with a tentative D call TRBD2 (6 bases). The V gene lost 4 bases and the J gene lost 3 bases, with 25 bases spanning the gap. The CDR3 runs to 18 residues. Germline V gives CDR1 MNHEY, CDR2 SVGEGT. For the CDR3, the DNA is TGTGCCAGCAGTTTCCCAGCAGGAGGGGACCCGAGACACTACGAGCAGTACTTC. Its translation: CASSFPAGGDPRHYEQYF.

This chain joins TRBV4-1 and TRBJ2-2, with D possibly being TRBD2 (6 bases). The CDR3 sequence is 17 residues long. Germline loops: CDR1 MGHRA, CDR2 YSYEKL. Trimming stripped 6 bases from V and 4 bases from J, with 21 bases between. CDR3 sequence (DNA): TGCGCCAGCAGGGATATCGGGGGAATGGGGGGCACCGGGGAGCTGTTTTTT. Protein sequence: CASRDIGGMGGTGELFF.

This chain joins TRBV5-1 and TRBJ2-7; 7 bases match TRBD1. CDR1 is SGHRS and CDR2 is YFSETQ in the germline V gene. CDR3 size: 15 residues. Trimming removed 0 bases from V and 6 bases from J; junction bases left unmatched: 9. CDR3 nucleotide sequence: TGCGCCAGCAGCTTGGTTGGGACAGTAGGGAGCGAGCAGTACTTC. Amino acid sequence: CASSLVGTVGSEQYF.

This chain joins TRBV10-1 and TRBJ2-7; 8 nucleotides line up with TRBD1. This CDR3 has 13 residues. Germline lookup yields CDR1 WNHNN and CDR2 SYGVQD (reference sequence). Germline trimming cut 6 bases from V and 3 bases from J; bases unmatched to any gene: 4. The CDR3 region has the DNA TGCGCCAGCAGGCGAGGACAGGGCTACGAGCAGTACTTC. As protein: CASRRGQGYEQYF.

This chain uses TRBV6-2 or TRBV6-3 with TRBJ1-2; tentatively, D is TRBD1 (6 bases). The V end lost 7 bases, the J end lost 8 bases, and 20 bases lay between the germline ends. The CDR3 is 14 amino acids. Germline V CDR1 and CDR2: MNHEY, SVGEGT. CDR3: CASTPDGTGRGYTF. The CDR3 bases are TGTGCCAGCACCCCGGATGGAACAGGGCGCGGCTACACCTTC.

CDR3 sequence reads: CASSSGLGGSTDTQYF. DNA for the CDR3: TGTGCCAGCAGCTCAGGACTAGGAGGGAGCACAGATACGCAGTATTTT. The chain links TRBV11-3 to TRBJ2-3; TRBD2 matches 7 bases. V dropped 4 bases and J dropped 0; count of bases not matched to a gene: 7. The CDR3 is 16 amino acids. Germline values: CDR1 SGHNT, CDR2 YENEEA.

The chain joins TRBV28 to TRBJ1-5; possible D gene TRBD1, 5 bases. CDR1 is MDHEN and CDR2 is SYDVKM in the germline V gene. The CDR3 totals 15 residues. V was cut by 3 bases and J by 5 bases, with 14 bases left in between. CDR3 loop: CASSFGGEGYQPQHF. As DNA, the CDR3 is TGTGCCAGCAGTTTTGGGGGGGAGGGCTATCAGCCCCAGCATTTT. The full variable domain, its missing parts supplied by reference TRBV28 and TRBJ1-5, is DVKVTQSSRYLVKRTGEKVFLECVQDMDHENMFWYRQDPGLGLRLIYFSYDVKMKEKGDIPEGYSVSREKKERFSLILESASTNQTSMYLCASSFGGEGYQPQHFGDGTRLSIL.

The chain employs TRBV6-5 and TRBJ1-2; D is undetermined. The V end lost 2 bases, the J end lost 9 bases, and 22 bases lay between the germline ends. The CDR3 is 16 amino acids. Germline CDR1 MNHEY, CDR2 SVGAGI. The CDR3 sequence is CASSYTRWQQTGSYTF. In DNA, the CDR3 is TGTGCCAGCAGTTACACTCGATGGCAGCAAACCGGGAGCTACACCTTC.

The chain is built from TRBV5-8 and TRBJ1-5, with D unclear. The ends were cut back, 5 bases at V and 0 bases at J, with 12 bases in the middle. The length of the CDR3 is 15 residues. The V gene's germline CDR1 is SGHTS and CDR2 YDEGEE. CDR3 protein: CASRQLAYSNQPQHF. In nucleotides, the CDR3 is TGTGCCAGCAGACAGCTGGCCTATAGCAATCAGCCCCAGCATTTT.

Here the CDR3 DNA reads TGTGCCAGCAGTCCCCCGGTGGGACACGGCCCTCTCTCTGGAAACACCATATATTTT. The encoded protein is CASSPPVGHGPLSGNTIYF. V gene TRBV28 combines with J gene TRBJ1-3; possibly TRBD1 for D (6 bases). This CDR3 contains 19 residues. The V end was cut by 5 bases, the J end by 0 bases, with 23 bases between. Germline lookup yields CDR1 MDHEN and CDR2 SYDVKM.

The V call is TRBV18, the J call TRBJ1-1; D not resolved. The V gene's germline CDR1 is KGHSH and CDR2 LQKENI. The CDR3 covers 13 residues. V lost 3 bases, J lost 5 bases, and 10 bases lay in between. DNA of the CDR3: TGTGCCAGCTCACCCATTCCCGGGACTGAAGCTTTCTTT. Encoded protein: CASSPIPGTEAFF.

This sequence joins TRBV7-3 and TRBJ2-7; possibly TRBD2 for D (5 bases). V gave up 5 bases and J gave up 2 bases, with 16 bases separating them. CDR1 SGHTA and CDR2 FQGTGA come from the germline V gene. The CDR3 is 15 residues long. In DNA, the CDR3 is TGTGCCAGCAGCCAAGGACTGGCAAAAACCTACGAGCAGTACTTC. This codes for CASSQGLAKTYEQYF.

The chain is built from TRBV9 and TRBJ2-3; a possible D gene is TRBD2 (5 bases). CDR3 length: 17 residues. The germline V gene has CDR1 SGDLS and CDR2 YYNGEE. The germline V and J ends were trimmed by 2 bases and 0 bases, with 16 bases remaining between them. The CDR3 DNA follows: TGTGCCAGCAGCGTGACCGGGAACGGGCCTAGCACAGATACGCAGTATTTT. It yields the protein CASSVTGNGPSTDTQYF. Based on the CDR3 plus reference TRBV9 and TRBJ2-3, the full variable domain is DSGVTQTPKHLITATGQRVTLRCSPRSGDLSVYWYQQSLDQGLQFLIQYYNGEERAKGNILERFSAQQFPDLHSELNLSSLELGDSALYFCASSVTGNGPSTDTQYFGPGTRLTVL.

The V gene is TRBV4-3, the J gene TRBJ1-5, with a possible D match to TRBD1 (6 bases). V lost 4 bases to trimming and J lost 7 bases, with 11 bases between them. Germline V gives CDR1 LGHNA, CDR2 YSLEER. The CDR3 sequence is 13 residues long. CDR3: CASSPHREQPQHF. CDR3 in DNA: TGCGCCAGCAGCCCGCACAGGGAACAGCCCCAGCATTTT.

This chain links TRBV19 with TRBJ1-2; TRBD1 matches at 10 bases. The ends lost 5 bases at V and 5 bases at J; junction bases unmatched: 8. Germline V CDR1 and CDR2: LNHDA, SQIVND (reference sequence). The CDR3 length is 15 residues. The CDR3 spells CASSVLGDRGYGYTF. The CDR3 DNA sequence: TGTGCCAGTAGTGTCCTCGGGGACAGGGGTTATGGCTACACCTTC. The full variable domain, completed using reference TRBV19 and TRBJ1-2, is DGGITQSPKYLFRKEGQNVTLSCEQNLNHDAMYWYRQDPGQGLRLIYYSQIVNDFQKGDIAEGYSVSREKKESFPLTVTSAQKNPTAFYLCASSVLGDRGYGYTFGSGTRLTVV.

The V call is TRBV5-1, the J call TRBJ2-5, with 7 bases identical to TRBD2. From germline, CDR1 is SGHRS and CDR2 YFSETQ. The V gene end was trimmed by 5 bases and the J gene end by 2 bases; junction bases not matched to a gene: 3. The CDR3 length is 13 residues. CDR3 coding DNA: TGCGCCAGCAGACTGGGGGGGCAAGAGACCCAGTACTTC. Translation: CASRLGGQETQYF.

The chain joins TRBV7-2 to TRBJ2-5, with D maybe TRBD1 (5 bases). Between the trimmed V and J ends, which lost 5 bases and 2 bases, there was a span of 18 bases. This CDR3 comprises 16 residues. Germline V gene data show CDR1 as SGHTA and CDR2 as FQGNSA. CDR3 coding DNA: TGTGCCAGCAGCGCCTGGGCAGGGAACAGACAAGAGACCCAGTACTTC. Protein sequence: CASSAWAGNRQETQYF.

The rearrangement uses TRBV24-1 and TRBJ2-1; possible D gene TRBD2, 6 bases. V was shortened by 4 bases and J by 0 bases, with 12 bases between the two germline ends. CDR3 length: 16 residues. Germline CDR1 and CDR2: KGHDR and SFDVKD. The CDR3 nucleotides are TGTGCCACCAGTGAAACGGACGGGAGCTCCTACAATGAGCAGTTCTTC. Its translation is CATSETDGSSYNEQFF.

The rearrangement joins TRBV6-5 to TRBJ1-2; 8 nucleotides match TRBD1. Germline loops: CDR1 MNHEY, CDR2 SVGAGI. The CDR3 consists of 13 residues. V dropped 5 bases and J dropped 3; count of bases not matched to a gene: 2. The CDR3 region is CASSPTGDYGYTF. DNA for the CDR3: TGTGCCAGCAGTCCGACAGGGGACTATGGCTACACCTTC.

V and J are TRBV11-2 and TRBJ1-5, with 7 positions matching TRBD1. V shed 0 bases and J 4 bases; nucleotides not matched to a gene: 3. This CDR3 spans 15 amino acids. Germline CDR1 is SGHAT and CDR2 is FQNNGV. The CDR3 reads CASSLDEGANQPQHF. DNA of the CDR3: TGTGCCAGCAGCTTAGATGAGGGGGCGAATCAGCCCCAGCATTTT. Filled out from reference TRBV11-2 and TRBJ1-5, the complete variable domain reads EAGVAQSPRYKIIEKRQSVAFWCNPISGHATLYWYQQILGQGPKLLIQFQNNGVVDDSQLPKDRFSAERLKGVDSTLKIQPAKLEDSAVYLCASSLDEGANQPQHFGDGTRLSIL.

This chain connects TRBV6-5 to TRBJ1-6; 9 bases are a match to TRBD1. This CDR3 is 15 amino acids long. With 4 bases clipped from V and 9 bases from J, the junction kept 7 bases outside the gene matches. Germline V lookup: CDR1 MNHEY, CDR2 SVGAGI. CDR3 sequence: CASSSGQGRSSPLHF. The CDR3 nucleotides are TGTGCCAGCAGTTCAGGACAGGGGAGGAGTTCACCCCTCCACTTT.